Each of the 9 T cell receptor beta chains below was sequenced from the same sample in a study of response to subunit inactivated influenza vaccine. TCRdb re-derived calls from the RT-PCR reads in MiXCR, one entry per CDR3 protein. The data hold around 650,000 distinct CDR3 sequences, with 15% to 19% observed a single time. The sequencing here drew on PBMCs from blood, taken 11 to 12 days after vaccination. The receptors come from a middle-aged man who received an inactivated influenza vaccine.

Here the CDR3 DNA reads TGCAGTGCTGTGGACAGCAATCAGCCCCAGCATTTT. Translation: CSAVDSNQPQHF. The rearrangement uses TRBV20-1 and TRBJ1-5; D is uncertain. V was pared by 5 bases and J by 1 base, with 6 bases between. Germline assignment: CDR1 DFQATT and CDR2 SNEGSKA (reference sequence). CDR3 length equals 12 residues.

There are a few counts of this clonotype. The V gene is TRBV7-8, the J gene TRBJ2-3, with 10 bases identical to TRBD2. The ends lost 1 base at V and 7 bases at J; junction bases unmatched: 11. In germline, CDR1 is SGHVS, CDR2 FQNEAQ. This CDR3 spans 17 amino acids. CDR3 coding DNA: TGTGCCAGCAGCTTAGTAGCGGGGGGACAAAAATGGAATACGCAGTATTTT. Translated: CASSLVAGGQKWNTQYF. The variable domain in full, with the rest retrieved from reference TRBV7-8 and TRBJ2-3, is GAGVSQSPRYKVAKRGQDVALRCDPISGHVSLFWYQQALGQGPEFLTYFQNEAQLDKSGLPSDRFFAERPEGSVSTLKIQRTQQEDSAVYLCASSLVAGGQKWNTQYFGPGTRLTVL.

Only a few counts were recorded for this clonotype. The rearrangement uses TRBV2 and TRBJ1-1, with 7 bases matching TRBD1. CDR3 length: 11 amino acids. Looked up from germline, CDR1 is SNHLY and CDR2 is FYNNEI. V gave up 6 bases and J gave up 8 bases; unmatched junction bases: 3. The CDR3 bases are TGTGCCAGCAGGGAGACAGGGGAAGCTTTCTTT. Translated, it gives CASRETGEAFF.

This clonotype was recorded many times. The chain carries TRBV12-3 or TRBV12-4 and TRBJ2-1; 9 bases align to TRBD1. The CDR3 totals 15 residues. After removal of 2 bases from V and 4 bases from J, the junction contained 3 bases not matched to a gene. The CDR3 loop reads CASSLRDRVYNEQFF. As DNA, the CDR3 is TGTGCCAGCAGTTTAAGGGACAGGGTATACAATGAGCAGTTCTTC.

This clonotype has only a few counts. The chain has TRBV6-2 or TRBV6-3 and TRBJ2-1; D is unclear. Germline V gene data show CDR1 as MNHEY and CDR2 as SVGEGT. This CDR3 spans 15 amino acids. V lost 5 bases, J lost 6 bases, and 17 bases lay in between. The CDR3 nucleotides are TGTGCCAGCAGTCCCGGTCCAGAAAAGGGCAATGAGCAGTTCTTC. This sequence encodes CASSPGPEKGNEQFF.

This clonotype was recorded a few times. The DNA for the CDR3 is TGCGCCAGCAAAATCTCGGGGTTGCGAGAGACCCAGTACTTC. Protein product: CASKISGLRETQYF. The J gene is TRBJ2-5, the V gene TRBV5-1; D is possibly TRBD2 (5 bases). Trimming cost V 6 bases and J 4 bases, with 16 bases left between them. Germline V gene lookup returns CDR1 SGHRS and CDR2 YFSETQ. This CDR3 has 14 amino acids.

This clonotype came up many times. Here the CDR3 DNA reads TGTGCCAGCAGTTTTGGGACAGGGTATGAAAAACTGTTTTTT. Its translation: CASSFGTGYEKLFF. The V and J genes are TRBV12-3 or TRBV12-4 and TRBJ1-4; 9 positions match TRBD1. The V and J ends lost 3 bases and 6 bases, in that order; junction bases with no gene match: 2. The CDR3 contains 14 residues.

The rearrangement joins TRBV5-1 to TRBJ2-7, with D maybe TRBD2 (6 bases). The CDR3 consists of 15 residues. Looked up from germline, CDR1 is SGHRS and CDR2 is YFSETQ. Trimming cost V 5 bases and J 0 bases, with 15 bases left between them. The CDR3, as DNA: TGCGCCAGCAGTTTCATTCCGGGGGACTCCTACGAGCAGTACTTC. Residues: CASSFIPGDSYEQYF.

The table lists this clonotype with many counts. The rearrangement joins TRBV7-8 to TRBJ2-7, with D uncertain. Trimming cost V 5 bases and J 2 bases, with 19 bases left between them. CDR3 length: 16 residues. The V gene's germline CDR1 is SGHVS and CDR2 FQNEAQ. CDR3 coding DNA: TGTGCCAGCAGCCCAAAGCGTTTTGAGGCCGCCTACGAGCAGTACTTC. Amino acids: CASSPKRFEAAYEQYF.